The text below deals with one TCR beta chain. The CDR3 extends over 18 amino acids. The germline gives CDR1 MDHEN, CDR2 SYDVKM. The V segment lost 4 bases and the J segment 3 bases; nucleotides outside the gene matches: 12. These data originate in a study of blood T cell repertoires in COVID-19. Overall study: Spain, Italy and the United States supplied samples that represented acute and convalescent COVID-19. In each case, the material was cDNA or gDNA derived from T cells, B-cell-depleted T cells, or PBMCs.

Per the original methods: The authors estimated nucleated cell counts from reference gene primer amplification. Assay used: immunoSEQ multiplex PCR; TCRdb lists only in-frame clones, some missing. For V, J and clone size, that table is used; D and trimming come from the DNA. In the table there are about 350,000 clones, about 90% of which are singletons. Individuals aged roughly 18 to 95 years were recruited from fewer than 30 US areas. The TCR comes from a woman between 25 and 40 years old who had been exposed to COVID-19. Material for sequencing was PBMCs or T cells enriched from blood (not recorded which). The V gene is TRBV28, the J gene TRBJ2-3; 11 nucleotides match TRBD1. The CDR3 region has the DNA TGTGCCAGCAGTTCCCTTGAGGACAGGGGGCCAATTACAGATACGCAGTATTTT. Protein: CASSSLEDRGPITDTQYF.